The clone carrying this T cell receptor (beta chain) was observed a handful of times. The sample comes from a study of blood T cell repertoires in COVID-19. Overall study context: Spain, Italy and the United States supplied samples that represented acute and convalescent COVID-19. From T cells, B-cell-depleted T cells, or PBMCs came the material, which was cDNA or gDNA.

As handled by the study authors: It was from reference gene primer amplification that nucleated cell counts were estimated. Using immunoSEQ multiplex PCR, the repertoire was profiled, and TCRdb retains in-frame clones only, with some absent. V and J calls and clone size come straight from that table; D and trimming were deduced from the DNA. The data show around 65,000 clones, around four fifths seen once. Germline CDR1 and CDR2: MNHNS and SASEGT. This CDR3 has 15 amino acids. V was pared by 2 bases and J by 5 bases, with 5 bases of the junction left unmatched. The specimen was peripheral blood. The origin of this receptor is a man aged 65-85 years with acute or convalescent COVID-19. The chain is built from TRBV6-1 and TRBJ1-5; 8 nucleotides line up with TRBD1. CDR3 sequence: CASSERGQAHQPQHF. The CDR3 DNA reads TGTGCCAGCAGTGAAAGGGGACAGGCTCATCAGCCCCAGCATTTT.